The entry that follows covers one TCR beta chain sequence. Sequenced by immunoSEQ multiplex PCR; TCRdb stores in-frame clones only, minus some. Of around 150,000 clones listed, roughly 91% are singletons. The data originate from a study of blood T cell repertoires in COVID-19. Germline CDR1 and CDR2: KGHSH and LQKENI. The CDR3 covers 13 residues. V gave up 6 bases and J gave up 4 bases; unmatched junction bases: 2. The sequence was obtained from a woman aged 45-65 years with acute or convalescent COVID-19. Sequences were obtained from peripheral blood. The V gene is TRBV18, the J gene TRBJ1-1; TRBD1 aligns across 10 bases. CDR3: CASSWDRGTEAFF. CDR3 DNA sequence: TGTGCCAGCTCCTGGGACAGGGGCACTGAAGCTTTCTTT.